These T cell receptor beta chains were read from a single sample in a study of shared clonotypes between healthy human individuals. Sequencing was performed with immunoSEQ multiplex PCR; in TCRdb, only in-frame clones are kept and a portion is missing. The sample holds about 480,000 clones, 60% to 85% seen once. What was sequenced was PBMCs. Source of these receptors: a woman aged 40 to 50 in good health. Some clones in this sample may be carry-over from other donors' samples. CDR3s include the opening cysteine and the closing phenylalanine or tryptophan. Fields, in order: clone size, J gene, V gene, D gene, CDR3 DNA, CDR3 protein. D genes are given only for firm matches. Rows give clone size only sometimes, using once, few, many, or a class for an expanded clone.

.	TRBJ2-3	TRBV5-4	TRBD2	TGTGCCAGCAGCTTGAAGGCACTAGCGAGCACAGATACGCAGTATTTT	CASSLKALASTDTQYF
.	TRBJ2-7	TRBV10-2	TRBD1	TGCGCCAGCAGTGAGTTGGACAGGGGGATAGAGCAGTACTTC	CASSELDRGIEQYF
.	TRBJ2-5	TRBV5-8	.	TGTGCCAGCAGCCCCCGGGACTTCGGAGAGACCCAGTACTTC	CASSPRDFGETQYF
.	TRBJ2-1	TRBV4-1	TRBD2	TGCGCCAGCAGCCAAGCCCCCCGCGGGAGGTTGGATGAGCAGTTCTTC	CASSQAPRGRLDEQFF
.	TRBJ1-4	TRBV15	.	TGTGCCACCAGCAGAGATTTTCCATCTGCAACTAATGAAAAACTGTTTTTT	CATSRDFPSATNEKLFF
.	TRBJ1-5	TRBV5-6	.	TGTGCCAGCAGCTTGTTCCGGGACAACACCAATCAGCCCCAGCATTTT	CASSLFRDNTNQPQHF
once	TRBJ1-1	TRBV7-9	.	TGTGCCAGCAGCTTGAGGGGCACTGAAGCTTTCTTT	CASSLRGTEAFF
once	TRBJ2-1	TRBV18	.	TGTGCCAGCTCCTCTGGACAGAACAATGAGCAGTTCTTC	CASSSGQNNEQFF
many	TRBJ1-2	TRBV30	.	TGTGCCTGGAGGAGGGGGTTATATGGCTACACCTTC	CAWRRGLYGYTF
once	TRBJ1-5	TRBV10-3	.	TGTGCCATCAGTCCCCAGGACAGCCGCGTCCAAAATCAGCCCCAGCATTTT	CAISPQDSRVQNQPQHF
.	TRBJ2-5	TRBV7-2	.	TGTGCCAGCAGCTTAGAGTGGCAGTCGGAGACCCAGTACTTC	CASSLEWQSETQYF
.	TRBJ1-2	TRBV7-8	.	TGTGCCAGCAGCTTAGAGGCAGGAGGGGCCGGCTATGGCTACACCTTC	CASSLEAGGAGYGYTF
.	TRBJ2-7	TRBV7-9	TRBD2	TGTGCCAGCAGCCTCGCGGTAGCGGGAGAAATCTACGAGCAGTACTTC	CASSLAVAGEIYEQYF
.	TRBJ1-1	TRBV7-8	.	TGTGCCAGCAGCTTATTAGGGAGGACTGAAGCTTTCTTT	CASSLLGRTEAFF
.	TRBJ1-3	TRBV28	.	TGTGCCAGCAGTCCGTTCACAGGGAAGGGAAGAAACACCATATATTTT	CASSPFTGKGRNTIYF
.	TRBJ1-2	TRBV15	.	TGTGCCACCAGCAGCCCACAGGGAAGGGGCTATGGCTACACCTTC	CATSSPQGRGYGYTF
.	TRBJ1-4	TRBV4-1	TRBD1	TGCGCCAGCAGCTCAGCACAGGGGATCAATGAAAAACTGTTTTTT	CASSSAQGINEKLFF
many	TRBJ2-4	TRBV5-1	.	TGCGCCAGCAGCCGGCTCACTAGTGTAGCGGCCAAAAACATTCAGTACTTC	CASSRLTSVAAKNIQYF
.	TRBJ2-3	TRBV29-1	.	TGCAGCGTTGAAGCCGTCACAGATACGCAGTATTTT	CSVEAVTDTQYF
.	TRBJ2-1	TRBV28	TRBD1	TGTGCCAGCAGCCGAAATCGGGACAGGGTTCTAGTGGAGTTCTTC	CASSRNRDRVLVEFF
.	TRBJ2-7	TRBV28	TRBD1	TGTGCCAGCAGTTCCTCACCGGGACAGGGGGACTACGAGCAGTACTTC	CASSSSPGQGDYEQYF
.	TRBJ1-1	TRBV7-3	TRBD1	TGTGCCAGCAGCGCCTCCACAGGGGGCACTGAAGCTTTCTTT	CASSASTGGTEAFF
.	TRBJ2-2	TRBV12-5	TRBD2	TGTGCTAGTGGTTTGGTACGCTTAGCGGGAGTCCCCGGGGAGCTGTTTTTT	CASGLVRLAGVPGELFF
.	TRBJ2-2	TRBV27	.	TGTGCCAGCAGGAGGGCGGGTCCGAACACCGGGGAGCTGTTTTTT	CASRRAGPNTGELFF
.	TRBJ2-2	TRBV11-2	.	TGTGCCAGCAGTTTAAGGAGAGGCGGGGAGCTGTTTTTT	CASSLRRGGELFF
.	TRBJ2-7	TRBV11-1	.	TGTGCCAGCGGTACCGGGACTTACTACGAGCAGTACTTC	CASGTGTYYEQYF
.	TRBJ1-1	TRBV28	.	TGTGCCAGCACAGGGGTAACTGAAGCTTTCTTT	CASTGVTEAFF
.	TRBJ1-1	TRBV7-8	.	TGTGCCAGCAGCTTAGTCGGTTCGAACACTGAAGCTTTCTTT	CASSLVGSNTEAFF
.	TRBJ2-7	TRBV5-1	TRBD2	TGCGCCAGCAGCTTGCGGTCTAGCGGGGCCAGCTCCTACGAGCAGTACTTC	CASSLRSSGASSYEQYF
many	TRBJ2-3	TRBV6-5	.	TGTGCCAGCAGTTACTCAGAGACAGATACGCAGTATTTT	CASSYSETDTQYF
.	TRBJ2-1	TRBV5-5	.	TGTGCCAGCAGCTTGGATGGACAGCTGTACAATGAGCAGTTCTTC	CASSLDGQLYNEQFF
.	TRBJ2-1	TRBV7-9	TRBD2	TGTGCCAGCAGCCCAGGGGTTATTGGCGGGAGGAGGCCGGGTGAGCAGTTCTTC	CASSPGVIGGRRPGEQFF
.	TRBJ2-7	TRBV5-1	TRBD2	TGCGCCAGCAGCTTGAGAGCGGGAGTAGACTACGAGCAGTACTTC	CASSLRAGVDYEQYF
.	TRBJ2-6	TRBV2	.	TGTGCCAGCAGTTCCCTTAGGACTGGGGCCAACGTCCTGACTTTC	CASSSLRTGANVLTF
once	TRBJ2-3	TRBV18	TRBD1	TGTGCCAGCTCCACCAGGACAGGGGCGTCAGATACGCAGTATTTT	CASSTRTGASDTQYF
.	TRBJ2-1	TRBV5-1	TRBD2	TGCGCCAGCAGCCCGGATCTAGCGGGAGGCGGCAATGAGCAGTTCTTC	CASSPDLAGGGNEQFF
.	TRBJ2-2	TRBV5-4	TRBD1	TGTGCCAGCAGCCAAGGACAGGTTCGGCGGGCCGGGGAGCTGTTTTTT	CASSQGQVRRAGELFF
many	TRBJ1-3	TRBV10-3	TRBD1	TGTGCCTCTCTGAGGGACAGGGGAGAAAACACCATATATTTT	CASLRDRGENTIYF
.	TRBJ2-1	TRBV7-9	TRBD1	TGTGCCAGCGCCCGGACAGGGGCAATAAACAATGAGCAGTTCTTC	CASARTGAINNEQFF
.	TRBJ2-7	TRBV11-3	TRBD1	TGTGCCAGCAGCTTAGCGGGACAGGATGGCACCTACGAGCAGTACTTC	CASSLAGQDGTYEQYF
many	TRBJ2-5	TRBV14	.	TGTGCCAGCAGCCAAGTGGGGGGATTGTACCAAGAGACCCAGTACTTC	CASSQVGGLYQETQYF
.	TRBJ2-2	TRBV6-4	TRBD1	TGTGCCAGCAGTGCCGGGACAGGGTATACCGGGGAGCTGTTTTTT	CASSAGTGYTGELFF
.	TRBJ2-7	TRBV6-6	.	TGTGCCAGCAGTTACGGGGTAAAGGGGGTGTACGAGCAGTACTTC	CASSYGVKGVYEQYF
.	TRBJ1-1	TRBV10-1	.	TGCGCCAGCAGTGATTCACACCAGAACACTGAAGCTTTCTTT	CASSDSHQNTEAFF
.	TRBJ2-3	TRBV6-4	.	TGTGCCAGCAGTGCCGTCGGGAACACAGATACGCAGTATTTT	CASSAVGNTDTQYF
.	TRBJ2-2	TRBV2	.	TGTGCCAGCTCCCGGGACCCCGGGGAGCTGTTTTTT	CASSRDPGELFF
.	TRBJ1-1	TRBV6-5	TRBD1	TGTGCCAGCAGCCCCTCGACAGGGTCACCTTTCTTT	CASSPSTGSPFF
.	TRBJ1-1	TRBV11-3	.	TGTGCCAGCAGCTTAGGGGGCGGCGGGAACACTGAAGCTTTCTTT	CASSLGGGGNTEAFF
.	TRBJ2-1	TRBV25-1	.	TGTGCCAGCAGTTCCACGGGAGAAACTAAGTTCTTC	CASSSTGETKFF
few	TRBJ2-7	TRBV7-9	.	TGTGCCAGCAGCCCGCATCCTACGGGGGACTACGAGCAGTACTTC	CASSPHPTGDYEQYF
.	TRBJ2-5	TRBV28	.	TGTGCCAGCACCTCCACCGTAGGCCCAAGGGAGACCCAGTACTTC	CASTSTVGPRETQYF
.	TRBJ2-7	TRBV18	.	TGTGCCAGCTCACCGGGCGACGTTGGGCAGTACTTC	CASSPGDVGQYF
many	TRBJ1-1	TRBV7-8	TRBD1	TGTGCCAGCAGCCCAGGGGACAGGGGGGCAACTGAAGCTTTCTTT	CASSPGDRGATEAFF
.	TRBJ1-5	TRBV2	.	TGTGCCAGCAGTGTCACAACGCAGCCCCAGCATTTT	CASSVTTQPQHF
.	TRBJ2-3	TRBV7-2	TRBD2	TGTGCCAGCAGCTTAAGGGCTCTAGCGGAGAGCACAGATACGCAGTATTTT	CASSLRALAESTDTQYF
.	TRBJ2-7	TRBV29-1	TRBD2	TGCAGCGTCCGACTAGCCGGAGAGGGCGAGCAGTACTTC	CSVRLAGEGEQYF
.	TRBJ1-1	TRBV10-3	.	TGTGCCATCAGTGAGTCGAGGTCAGTGGCCACTGAAGCTTTCTTT	CAISESRSVATEAFF
many	TRBJ2-1	TRBV18	TRBD2	TGTGCCAGCTCACCATCCCATCAGTCACTAGCGGGAGTGAATGAGCAGTTCTTC	CASSPSHQSLAGVNEQFF
.	TRBJ2-1	TRBV7-3	TRBD2	TGTGCCAGCAGCTTACTAGCGGGAGACTACAATGAGCAGTTCTTC	CASSLLAGDYNEQFF
once	TRBJ1-4	TRBV27	.	TGTGCCAGCAGTTTCCGGGGAGAAAAACTGTTTTTT	CASSFRGEKLFF